What follows are 10 T cell receptor beta chains derived from one specimen sequenced in a study of T cells in Graves' hyperthyroidism and ophthalmopathy. RNA transcripts served as the template for amplifying TCR beta CDR3 regions. The HTBI set primed first-round TCR CDR3 RT-PCR. TCRdb processed the multiplex PCR reads anew with MiXCR; each CDR3 protein has one entry. The repertoire holds over 450,000 distinct CDR3 sequences, with about a sixth as singletons. Specimen: blood. The receptors derive from a woman aged 18-35 years with Graves' ophthalmopathy.

This chain uses TRBV7-6 with TRBJ1-3; D call uncertain. The length of the CDR3 is 12 residues. Germline V gives CDR1 SGHVS, CDR2 FNYEAQ. V lost 6 bases and J 3 bases, leaving 6 bases between the germline ends. CDR3 sequence: CASRGFGNTIYF. The CDR3 coding sequence is TGTGCCAGCAGGGGTTTTGGAAACACCATATATTTT. The variable domain in full, completed from reference TRBV7-6 and TRBJ1-3, reads GAGVSQSPRYKVTKRGQDVALRCDPISGHVSLYWYRQALGQGPEFLTYFNYEAQQDKSGLPNDRFSAERPEGSISTLTIQRTEQRDSAMYRCASRGFGNTIYFGEGSWLTVV.

This clonotype came up a few times. The chain recombines TRBV2 with TRBJ1-1; 8 bases are a match to TRBD1. Germline lookup yields CDR1 SNHLY and CDR2 FYNNEI. Trimming removed 7 bases from V and 1 base from J; junction bases left unmatched: 5. The CDR3 consists of 14 residues. The CDR3 reads CASNLGQANTEAFF. CDR3 DNA: TGTGCCAGCAACCTGGGACAGGCGAACACTGAAGCTTTCTTT.

This clonotype was seen many times. This rearrangement joins TRBV2 to TRBJ2-6; D uncertain. The germline V gene encodes CDR1 SNHLY and CDR2 FYNNEI. The CDR3 spans 15 residues. The germline V and J ends were trimmed by 6 bases and 3 bases, with 12 bases remaining between them. The CDR3 DNA reads TGTGCCAGCAGGACCGATGTCCTTGGGGCCAACGTCCTGACTTTC. Encoded protein: CASRTDVLGANVLTF.

The chain has TRBV19 and TRBJ1-2; 12 bases fit TRBD1. The germline V gene encodes CDR1 LNHDA and CDR2 SQIVND (reference sequence). This CDR3 region has 17 residues. Trimming took 6 bases from V and 2 from J; bases not matched to a gene: 10. CDR3 residues: CASSPAGTGGQNYGYTF. The CDR3 DNA follows: TGTGCCAGTAGCCCCGCCGGGACAGGGGGCCAGAACTATGGCTACACCTTC. The whole variable domain, remainder taken from reference TRBV19 and TRBJ1-2, is DGGITQSPKYLFRKEGQNVTLSCEQNLNHDAMYWYRQDPGQGLRLIYYSQIVNDFQKGDIAEGYSVSREKKESFPLTVTSAQKNPTAFYLCASSPAGTGGQNYGYTFGSGTRLTVV.

In this sample, this clonotype turned up many times. The rearrangement links TRBV6-5 to TRBJ2-5; possibly TRBD2 for D (7 bases). Trimming removed 2 bases at V and 5 bases at J, with 12 bases between. The CDR3 contains 14 residues. Germline values: CDR1 MNHEY, CDR2 SVGAGI. This CDR3 reads CASSYRGGGETQYF. The CDR3 DNA reads as TGTGCCAGCAGTTACCGGGGAGGGGGGGAGACCCAGTACTTC.

This clonotype has only a few counts. J is TRBJ2-3 and V is TRBV6-6; D is perhaps TRBD2 (5 bases). This CDR3 spans 15 amino acids. Germline lookup yields CDR1 MNHNY and CDR2 SVGAGI (reference sequence). V lost 2 bases and J 1 base, leaving 10 bases between the germline ends. The CDR3 here is CASSYILAGTDTQYF. The CDR3 bases are TGTGCCAGCAGTTACATCCTAGCTGGCACAGATACGCAGTATTTT.

This clonotype was seen ten or more times. This chain connects TRBV3-1 to TRBJ1-2, with 8 bases aligning to TRBD1. Germline values: CDR1 LGHDT, CDR2 YNNKEL (reference sequence). The CDR3 consists of 16 residues. The ends lost 1 base at V and 3 bases at J; junction bases unmatched: 7. Written as DNA, the CDR3 is TGTGCCAGCAGCCAAGGGGGCAGGGGGCTCTACTATGGCTACACCTTC. This translates into CASSQGGRGLYYGYTF.

This sequence joins TRBV20-1 and TRBJ2-7, with 7 bases fitting TRBD2. This CDR3 is 11 amino acids long. V shed 5 bases and J 7 bases; nucleotides not matched to a gene: 5. Germline V lookup: CDR1 DFQATT, CDR2 SNEGSKA (reference sequence). In DNA form, the CDR3 reads TGCAGTGCTGGGATGGGGGGGGAGCAGTACTTC. Translated, it gives CSAGMGGEQYF.

This clonotype turned up a few times. The CDR3 sequence: CAPGTFYGYTF. The CDR3 nucleotides read TGTGCGCCCGGGACCTTTTATGGCTACACCTTC. The chain carries TRBV24-1 and TRBJ1-2, with TRBD1 as a possible D gene (5 bases). CDR3 length: 11 residues. The germline CDR1 and CDR2 sequences are KGHDR and SFDVKD.

This clonotype was detected ten times or more. The chain links TRBV9 to TRBJ2-5; TRBD1 is a possible D gene (5 bases). This CDR3 spans 14 amino acids. Deletions cut 4 bases from V and 1 base from J, with 11 bases between. Germline CDR1 reads SGDLS; CDR2 reads YYNGEE. DNA for the CDR3: TGTGCCAGCAGCTCCAGGGTTTTCCAAGAGACCCAGTACTTC. Translation gives CASSSRVFQETQYF.